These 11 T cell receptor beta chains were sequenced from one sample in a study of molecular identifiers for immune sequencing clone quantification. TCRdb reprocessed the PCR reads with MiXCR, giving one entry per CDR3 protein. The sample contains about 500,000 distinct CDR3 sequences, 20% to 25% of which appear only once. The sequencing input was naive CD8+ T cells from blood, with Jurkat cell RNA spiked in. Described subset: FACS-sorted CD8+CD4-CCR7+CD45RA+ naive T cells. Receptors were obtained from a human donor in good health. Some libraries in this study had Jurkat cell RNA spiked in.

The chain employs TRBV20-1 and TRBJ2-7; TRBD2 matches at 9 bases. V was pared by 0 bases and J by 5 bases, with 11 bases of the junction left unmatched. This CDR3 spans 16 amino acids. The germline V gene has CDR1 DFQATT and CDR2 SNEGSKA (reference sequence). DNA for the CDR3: TGCAGTGCTAGAGAGTGGCGGGAGGGCCGTTTAGACGAGCAGTACTTC. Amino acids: CSAREWREGRLDEQYF.

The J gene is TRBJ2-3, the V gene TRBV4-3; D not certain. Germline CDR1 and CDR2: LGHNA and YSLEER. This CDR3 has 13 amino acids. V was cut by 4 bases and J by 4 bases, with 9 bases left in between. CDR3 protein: CASSPQRPDTQYF. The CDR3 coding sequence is TGCGCCAGCAGCCCACAAAGGCCAGATACGCAGTATTTT.

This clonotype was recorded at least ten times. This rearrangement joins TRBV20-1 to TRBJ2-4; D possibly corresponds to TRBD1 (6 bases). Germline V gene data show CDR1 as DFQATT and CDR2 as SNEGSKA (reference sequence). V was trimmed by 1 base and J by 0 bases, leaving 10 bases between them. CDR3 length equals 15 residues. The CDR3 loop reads CSARAGQLAKNIQYF. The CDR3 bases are TGCAGTGCTAGAGCAGGACAGCTAGCCAAAAACATTCAGTACTTC.

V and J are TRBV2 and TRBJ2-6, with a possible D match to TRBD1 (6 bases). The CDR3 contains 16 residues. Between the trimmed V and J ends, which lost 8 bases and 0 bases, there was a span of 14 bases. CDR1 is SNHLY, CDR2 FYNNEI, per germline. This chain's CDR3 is CASSGQFNSGANVLTF. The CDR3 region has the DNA TGTGCCAGCTCAGGACAGTTCAACTCTGGGGCCAACGTCCTGACTTTC.

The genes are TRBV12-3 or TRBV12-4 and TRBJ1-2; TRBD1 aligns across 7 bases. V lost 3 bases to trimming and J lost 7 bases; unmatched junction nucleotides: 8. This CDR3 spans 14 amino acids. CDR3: CASSFDREFCGYTF. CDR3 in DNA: TGTGCCAGCAGTTTTGACAGGGAATTCTGTGGCTACACCTTC.

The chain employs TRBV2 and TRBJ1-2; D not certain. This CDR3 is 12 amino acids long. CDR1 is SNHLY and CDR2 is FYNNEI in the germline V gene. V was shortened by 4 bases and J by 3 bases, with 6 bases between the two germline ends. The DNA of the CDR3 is TGTGCCAGCAGTGCTGCCTACTATGGCTACACCTTC. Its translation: CASSAAYYGYTF.

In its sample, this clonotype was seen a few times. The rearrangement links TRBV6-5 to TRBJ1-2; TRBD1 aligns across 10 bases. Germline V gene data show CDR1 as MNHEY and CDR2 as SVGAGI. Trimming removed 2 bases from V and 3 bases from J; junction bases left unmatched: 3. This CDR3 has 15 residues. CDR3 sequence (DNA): TGTGCCAGCAGTTACGGACAGGGGGTGTACTATGGCTACACCTTC. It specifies CASSYGQGVYYGYTF.

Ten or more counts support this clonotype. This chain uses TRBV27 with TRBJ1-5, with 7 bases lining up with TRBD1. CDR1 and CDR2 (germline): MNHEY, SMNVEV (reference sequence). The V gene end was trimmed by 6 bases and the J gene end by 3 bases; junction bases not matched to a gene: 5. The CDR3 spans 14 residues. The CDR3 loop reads CASSTTGNNQPQHF. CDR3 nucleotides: TGTGCCAGCAGCACGACAGGGAACAATCAGCCCCAGCATTTT.

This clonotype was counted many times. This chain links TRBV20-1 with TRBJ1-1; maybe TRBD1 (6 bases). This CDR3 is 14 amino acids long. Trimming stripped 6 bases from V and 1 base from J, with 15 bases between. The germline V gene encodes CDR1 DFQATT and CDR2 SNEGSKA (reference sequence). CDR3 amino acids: CSAPTMTGNTEAFF. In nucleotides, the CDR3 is TGCAGTGCGCCGACGATGACAGGGAACACTGAAGCTTTCTTT.

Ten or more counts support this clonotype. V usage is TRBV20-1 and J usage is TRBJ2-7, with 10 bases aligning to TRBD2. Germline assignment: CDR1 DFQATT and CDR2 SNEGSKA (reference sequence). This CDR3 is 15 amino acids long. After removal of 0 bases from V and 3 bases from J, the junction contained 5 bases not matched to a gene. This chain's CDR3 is CSARDGSSGSYEQYF. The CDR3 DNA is TGCAGTGCTAGAGATGGTTCTAGCGGGAGCTACGAGCAGTACTTC.

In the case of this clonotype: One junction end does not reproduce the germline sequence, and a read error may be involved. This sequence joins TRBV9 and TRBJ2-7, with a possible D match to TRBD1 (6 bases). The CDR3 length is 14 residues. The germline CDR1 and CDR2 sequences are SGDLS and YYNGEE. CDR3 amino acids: CGSSVSTGPYEQYF. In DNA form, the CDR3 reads TGTGGCAGCAGCGTAAGTACAGGGCCCTACGAGCAGTACTTC.